This T cell receptor beta chain appears in the sequencing data of a study of identical twins. Remarks on this clonotype: Its target is unknown.

Overall study results and limits: Twin sharing of out-of-frame TCR alpha was underestimated by models in monozygotic pairs. There were fewer insertions in abundant cord blood beta clonotypes, but memory repertoires showed no such pattern. Beta out-of-frame sequences showed weaker excess twin sharing.

Using its own MiXCR run on the 5' RACE reads, TCRdb lists one record per CDR3 protein. The sample consists of 510,000 or so distinct CDR3 sequences, approximately 16% of them appearing once. Trimming took 5 bases from V and 5 from J; bases not matched to a gene: 14. The CDR3 is 16 residues long. All donors were healthy Caucasians. This sample also appeared in a second study, on yellow fever vaccine responses in identical twins.

This chain joins TRBV12-3 or TRBV12-4 and TRBJ1-2, with 7 nucleotides matching TRBD1. The receptor was isolated from a woman younger than 35 in good health. Sequenced material: CD4+ T cells sorted from blood. The CDR3 region has the DNA TGTGCCAGCAGTCGCGGGGGGGGACAGATTCTTTATGGCTACACCTTC. This gives the protein CASSRGGGQILYGYTF.